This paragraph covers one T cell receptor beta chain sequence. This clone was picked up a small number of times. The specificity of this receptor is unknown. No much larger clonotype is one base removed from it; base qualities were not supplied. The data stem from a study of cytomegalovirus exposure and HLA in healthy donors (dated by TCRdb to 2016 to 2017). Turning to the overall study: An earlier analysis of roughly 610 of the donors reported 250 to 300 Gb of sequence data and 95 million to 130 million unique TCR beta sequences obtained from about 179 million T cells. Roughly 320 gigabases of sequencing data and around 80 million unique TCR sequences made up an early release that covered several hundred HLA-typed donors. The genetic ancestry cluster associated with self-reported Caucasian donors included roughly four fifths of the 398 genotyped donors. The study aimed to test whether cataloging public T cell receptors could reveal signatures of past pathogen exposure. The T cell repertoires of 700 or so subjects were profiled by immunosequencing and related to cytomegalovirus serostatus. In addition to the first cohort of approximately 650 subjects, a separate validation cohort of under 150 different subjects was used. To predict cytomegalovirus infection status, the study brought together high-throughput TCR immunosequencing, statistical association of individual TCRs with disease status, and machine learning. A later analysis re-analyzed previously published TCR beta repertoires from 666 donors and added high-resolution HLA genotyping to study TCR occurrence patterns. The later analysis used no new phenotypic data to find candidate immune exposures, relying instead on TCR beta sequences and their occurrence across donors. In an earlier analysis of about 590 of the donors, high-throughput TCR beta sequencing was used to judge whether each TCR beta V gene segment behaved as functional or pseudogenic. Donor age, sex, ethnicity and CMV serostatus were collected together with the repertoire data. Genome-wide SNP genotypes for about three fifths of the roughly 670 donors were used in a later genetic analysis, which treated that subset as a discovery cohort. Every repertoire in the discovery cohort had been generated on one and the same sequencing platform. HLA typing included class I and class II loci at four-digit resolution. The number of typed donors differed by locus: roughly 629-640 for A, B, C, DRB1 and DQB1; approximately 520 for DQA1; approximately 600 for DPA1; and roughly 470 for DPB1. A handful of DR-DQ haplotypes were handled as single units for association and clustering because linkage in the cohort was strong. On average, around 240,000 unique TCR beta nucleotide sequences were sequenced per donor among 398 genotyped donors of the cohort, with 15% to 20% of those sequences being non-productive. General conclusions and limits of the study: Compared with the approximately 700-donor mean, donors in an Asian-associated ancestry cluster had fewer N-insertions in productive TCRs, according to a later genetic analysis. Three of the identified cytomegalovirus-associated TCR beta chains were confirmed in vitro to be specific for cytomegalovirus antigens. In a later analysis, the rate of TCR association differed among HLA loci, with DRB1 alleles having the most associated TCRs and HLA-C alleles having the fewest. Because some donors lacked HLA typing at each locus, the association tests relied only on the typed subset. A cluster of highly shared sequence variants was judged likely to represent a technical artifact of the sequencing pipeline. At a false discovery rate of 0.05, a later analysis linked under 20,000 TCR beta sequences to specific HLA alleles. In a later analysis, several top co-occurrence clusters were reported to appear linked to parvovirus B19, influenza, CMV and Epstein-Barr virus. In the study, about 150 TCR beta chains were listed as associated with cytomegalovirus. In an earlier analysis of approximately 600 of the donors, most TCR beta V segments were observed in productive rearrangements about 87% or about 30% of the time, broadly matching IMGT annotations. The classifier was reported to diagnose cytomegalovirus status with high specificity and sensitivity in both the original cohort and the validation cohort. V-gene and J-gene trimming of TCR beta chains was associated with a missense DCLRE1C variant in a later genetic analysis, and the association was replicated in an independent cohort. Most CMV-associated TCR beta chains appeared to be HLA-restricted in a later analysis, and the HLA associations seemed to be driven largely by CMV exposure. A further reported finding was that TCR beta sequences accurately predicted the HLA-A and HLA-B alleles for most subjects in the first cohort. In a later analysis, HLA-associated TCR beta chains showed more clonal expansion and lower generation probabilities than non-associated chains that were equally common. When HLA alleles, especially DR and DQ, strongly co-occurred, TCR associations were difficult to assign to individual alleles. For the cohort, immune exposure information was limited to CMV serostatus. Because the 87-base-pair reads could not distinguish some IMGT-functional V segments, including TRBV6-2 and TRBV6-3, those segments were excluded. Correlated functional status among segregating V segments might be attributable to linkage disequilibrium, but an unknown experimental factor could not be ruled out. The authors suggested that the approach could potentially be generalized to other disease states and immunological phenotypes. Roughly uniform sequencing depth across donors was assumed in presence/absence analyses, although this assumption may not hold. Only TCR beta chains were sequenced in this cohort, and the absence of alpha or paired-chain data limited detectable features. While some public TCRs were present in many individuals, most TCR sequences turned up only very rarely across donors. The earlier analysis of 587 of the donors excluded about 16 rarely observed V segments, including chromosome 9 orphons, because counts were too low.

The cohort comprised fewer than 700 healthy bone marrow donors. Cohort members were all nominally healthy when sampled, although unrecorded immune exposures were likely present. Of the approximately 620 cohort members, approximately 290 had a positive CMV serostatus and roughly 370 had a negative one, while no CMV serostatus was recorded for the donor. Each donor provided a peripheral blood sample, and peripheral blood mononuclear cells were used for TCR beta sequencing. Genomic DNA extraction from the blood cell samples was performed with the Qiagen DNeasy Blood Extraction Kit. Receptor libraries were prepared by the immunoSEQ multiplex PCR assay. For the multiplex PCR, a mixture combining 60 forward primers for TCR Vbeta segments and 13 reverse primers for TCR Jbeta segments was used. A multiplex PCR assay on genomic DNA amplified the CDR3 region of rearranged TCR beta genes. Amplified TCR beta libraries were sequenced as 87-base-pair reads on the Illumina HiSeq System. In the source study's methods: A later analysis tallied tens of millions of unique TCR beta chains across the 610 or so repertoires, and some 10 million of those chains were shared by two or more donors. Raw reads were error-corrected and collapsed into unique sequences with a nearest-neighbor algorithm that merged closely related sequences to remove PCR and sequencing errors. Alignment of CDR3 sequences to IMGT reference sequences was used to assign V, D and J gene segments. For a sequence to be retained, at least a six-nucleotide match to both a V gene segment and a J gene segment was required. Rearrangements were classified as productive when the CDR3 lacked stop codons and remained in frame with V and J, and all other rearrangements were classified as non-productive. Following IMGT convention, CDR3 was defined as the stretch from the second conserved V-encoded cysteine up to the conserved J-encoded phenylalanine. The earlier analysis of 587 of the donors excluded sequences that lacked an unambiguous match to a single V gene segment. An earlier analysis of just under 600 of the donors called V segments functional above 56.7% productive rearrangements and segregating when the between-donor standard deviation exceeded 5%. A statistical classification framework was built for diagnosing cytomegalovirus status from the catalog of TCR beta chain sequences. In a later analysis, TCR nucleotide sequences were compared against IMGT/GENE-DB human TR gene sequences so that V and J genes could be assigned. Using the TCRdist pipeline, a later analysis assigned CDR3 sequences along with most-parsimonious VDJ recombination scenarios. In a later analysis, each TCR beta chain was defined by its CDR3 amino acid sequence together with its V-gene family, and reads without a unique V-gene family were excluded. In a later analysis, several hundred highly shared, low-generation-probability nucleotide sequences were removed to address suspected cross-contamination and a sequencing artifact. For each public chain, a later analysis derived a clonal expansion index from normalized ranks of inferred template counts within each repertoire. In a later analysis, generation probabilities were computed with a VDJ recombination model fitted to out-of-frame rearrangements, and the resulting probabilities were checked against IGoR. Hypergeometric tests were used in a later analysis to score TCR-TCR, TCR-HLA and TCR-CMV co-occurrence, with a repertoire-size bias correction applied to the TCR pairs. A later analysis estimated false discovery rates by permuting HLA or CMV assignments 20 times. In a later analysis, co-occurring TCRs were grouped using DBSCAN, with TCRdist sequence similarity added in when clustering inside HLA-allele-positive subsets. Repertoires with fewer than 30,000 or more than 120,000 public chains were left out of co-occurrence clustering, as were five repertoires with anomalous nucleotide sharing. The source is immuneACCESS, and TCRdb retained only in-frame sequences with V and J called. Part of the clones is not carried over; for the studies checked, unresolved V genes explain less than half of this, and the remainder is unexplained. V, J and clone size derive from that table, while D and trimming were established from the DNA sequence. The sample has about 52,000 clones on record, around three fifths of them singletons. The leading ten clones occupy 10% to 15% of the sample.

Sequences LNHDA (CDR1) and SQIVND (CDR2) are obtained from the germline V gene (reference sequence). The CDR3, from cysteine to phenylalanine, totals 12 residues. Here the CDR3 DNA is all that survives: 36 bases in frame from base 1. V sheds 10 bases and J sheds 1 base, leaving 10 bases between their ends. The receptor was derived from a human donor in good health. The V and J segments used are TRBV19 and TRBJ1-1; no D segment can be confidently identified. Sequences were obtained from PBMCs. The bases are TGTGCCACTCATGTTAGGAACACTGAAGCTTTCTTT. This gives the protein CATHVRNTEAFF.